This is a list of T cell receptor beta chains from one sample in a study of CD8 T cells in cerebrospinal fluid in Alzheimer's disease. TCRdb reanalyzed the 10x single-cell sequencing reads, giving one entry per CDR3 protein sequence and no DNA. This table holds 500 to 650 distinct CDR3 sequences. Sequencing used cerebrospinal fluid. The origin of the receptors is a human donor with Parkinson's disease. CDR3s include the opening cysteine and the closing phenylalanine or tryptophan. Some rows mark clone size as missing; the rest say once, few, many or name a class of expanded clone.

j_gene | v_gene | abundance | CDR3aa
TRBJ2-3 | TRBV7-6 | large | CASSFLAGEVGADTQYF
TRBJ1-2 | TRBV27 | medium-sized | CASSLVGLQGDDYGYTF
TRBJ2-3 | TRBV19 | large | CASRDRLTDTQYF
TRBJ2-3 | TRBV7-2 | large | CASSLAWGSTDTQYF
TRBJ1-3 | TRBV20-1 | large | CSTTDSFGNTIYF
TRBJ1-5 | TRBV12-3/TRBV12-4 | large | CASSHDRGQGDSNQPQHF
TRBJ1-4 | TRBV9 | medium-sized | CASSAGSGTGGTNEKLFF
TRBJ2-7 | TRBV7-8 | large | CASSLARSGQAISYEQYF
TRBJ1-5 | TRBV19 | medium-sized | CASSIPGQPQHF
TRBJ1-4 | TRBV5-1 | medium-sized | CASRDRERNEKLFF
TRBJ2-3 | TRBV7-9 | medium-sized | CASSLLWGTDTQYF
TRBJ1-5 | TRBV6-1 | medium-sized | CASRWGASNQPQHF
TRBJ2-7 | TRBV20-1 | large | CSANENTASYEQYF
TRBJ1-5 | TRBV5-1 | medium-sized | CASSLESGDQPQHF
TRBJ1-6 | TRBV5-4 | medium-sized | CASRDSGRGFNSPLHF
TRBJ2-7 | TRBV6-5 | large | CASSYGQGSWYEQYF
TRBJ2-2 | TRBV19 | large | CASTLGNTGELFF
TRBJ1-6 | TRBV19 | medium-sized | CASSRRQESSYNSPLHF
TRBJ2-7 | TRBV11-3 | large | CASSFRGVEFRPSSYEQYF
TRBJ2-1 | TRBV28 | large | CASSPGGTDYNEQFF
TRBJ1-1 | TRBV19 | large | CASSMVPSMNTEAFF
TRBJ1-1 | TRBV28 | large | CASRILTTGHTEAFF
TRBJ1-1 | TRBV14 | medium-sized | CASNRQQNTEAFF
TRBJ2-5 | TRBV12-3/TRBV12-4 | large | CASSLIAQETQYF
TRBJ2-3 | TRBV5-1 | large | CASSSGTRSDTQYF
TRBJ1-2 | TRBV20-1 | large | CSAPDRDYGYTF
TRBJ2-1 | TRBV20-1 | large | CSAREAHSSGEQFF
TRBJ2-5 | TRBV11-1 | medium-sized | CASSLEPTALLGTQYF
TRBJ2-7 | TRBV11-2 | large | CASSLSEGTEQYF
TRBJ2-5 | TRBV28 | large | CASSLPHQETQYF
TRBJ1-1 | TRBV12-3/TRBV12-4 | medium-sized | CASRDRERSTEAFF
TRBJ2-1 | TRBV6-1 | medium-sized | CASTTSGRTEQFF
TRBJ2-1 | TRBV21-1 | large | CASKEGPGGPIEQFF
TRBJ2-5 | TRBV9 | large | CASSGRAIGETQYF
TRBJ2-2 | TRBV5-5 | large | CASRQKETGNTGELFF
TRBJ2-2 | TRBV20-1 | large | CSARDPTGGELFF
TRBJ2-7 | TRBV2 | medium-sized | CASRNQAGGPHEQYF
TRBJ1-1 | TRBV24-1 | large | CATSDPRETEAFF
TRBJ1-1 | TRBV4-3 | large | CASSAGYSMNTEAFF
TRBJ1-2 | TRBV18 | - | CASSPEGQGAGYTF